A selection of T cell receptor beta chains follows, all from one sample in a study of blood T cell repertoires in COVID-19. Clones were sequenced by immunoSEQ multiplex PCR, and TCRdb holds only the in-frame ones, with some missing. This table has about 41,000 clones, 70% to 90% appearing once. The sample was peripheral blood. Receptors originate from a man in his 60s with acute or convalescent COVID-19. CDR3s include the opening cysteine and the closing phenylalanine or tryptophan. The D gene is left open where the match is weak. Not all rows give a size; the values are once, few, many and, for expanded clones, a class.

clone_size,d_call,v_call,j_call,cdr3_nt,cdr3_aa
.,.,TRBV2,TRBJ1-5,TGTGCCAGCAGTGGACAGGCAGGGAGCAATCAGCCCCAGCATTTT,CASSGQAGSNQPQHF
.,.,TRBV10-3,TRBJ1-2,TGTGCCATCAGACAGTCCTATGGCTACACCTTC,CAIRQSYGYTF
once,TRBD2,TRBV19,TRBJ2-7,TGTGCCAGTAGTATAGTAGCGGGGACCCCAGTCTACGAGCAGTACTTC,CASSIVAGTPVYEQYF
.,.,TRBV3-1/TRBV3-2,TRBJ1-2,TGTGCCAGCAGCCACACAGAACCCTCTAACTATGGCTACACCTTC,CASSHTEPSNYGYTF
.,TRBD1,TRBV6-5,TRBJ1-2,TGTGCCAGCAGTAGAACAGGGGGTCGGGGCTATGGCTACACCTTC,CASSRTGGRGYGYTF
.,.,TRBV19,TRBJ1-2,TGTGCCAGGTTGACAGGCAACTATGGCTACACCTTC,CARLTGNYGYTF
.,.,TRBV18,TRBJ2-5,TGTGCCAGCTCACCAGGCAGGGGCCAAGAGACCCAGTACTTC,CASSPGRGQETQYF
.,.,TRBV6-5,TRBJ1-5,TGTGCCAGCAGATTACAGGGAACAGGCAATCAGCCCCAGCATTTT,CASRLQGTGNQPQHF
.,TRBD1,TRBV2,TRBJ1-2,TGTGCCAGCAGTGAGGCGGGACAGGGGTTCTATGGCTACACCTTC,CASSEAGQGFYGYTF
.,.,TRBV3-1/TRBV3-2,TRBJ2-3,TGTGCCAGCAGCCCTTCGAGGAGCACAGATACGCAGTATTTT,CASSPSRSTDTQYF
.,.,TRBV21-1,TRBJ2-1,TGTGCCAGCAGCAACCCCGGGGGGGCATCCTACAATGAGCAGTTCTTC,CASSNPGGASYNEQFF
.,TRBD1,TRBV24-1,TRBJ2-1,TGTGCCACCAGTGGGGACAGGGCGAGCTCCTACAATGAGCAGTTCTTC,CATSGDRASSYNEQFF
.,TRBD1,TRBV10-1,TRBJ1-6,TGCGCCGGACAGGGGTACCCGCCCTTTCGACCGCCACCCCTCCACTTT,CAGQGYPPFRPPPLHF
.,.,TRBV3-1/TRBV3-2,TRBJ1-2,TGTGCCAGCAGCCAAGGCGGACCCGGGACAACGCACTATGGCTACACCTTC,CASSQGGPGTTHYGYTF
.,.,TRBV30,TRBJ1-3,TGTGCCTGGAACAGGGCAAGTGGAAACACCATATATTTT,CAWNRASGNTIYF
.,.,TRBV18,TRBJ1-2,TGTGCCAGCTCACCGGAGCGGGCGCTAACCTATGGCTACACCTTC,CASSPERALTYGYTF
.,.,TRBV11-2,TRBJ2-2,TGTGCCAGCAGCCCAGGGGCAGGGCCGGGCGGGGAGCTGTTTTTT,CASSPGAGPGGELFF
medium-sized,.,TRBV10-2,TRBJ2-3,TGCGCCAGCAGTGAAAACGGGGGGCTAGTTAGCACAGATACGCAGTATTTT,CASSENGGLVSTDTQYF
.,TRBD1,TRBV19,TRBJ1-1,TGTGCCAGTGCAGGGACAGGGCCCACTGAAGCTTTCTTT,CASAGTGPTEAFF
few,.,TRBV24-1,TRBJ1-1,TGTGCCACCAGTGATTCGCGATCCTTAGCTTTCTTT,CATSDSRSLAFF
.,.,TRBV7-8,TRBJ2-1,TGTGCCAGCAGCTTAGTCCGAGGGGAGCAGTTCTTC,CASSLVRGEQFF
.,TRBD2,TRBV9,TRBJ2-2,TGTGCCAGCAGCGTAGGGCGGGGGATACAGGGGGAGCTGTTTTTT,CASSVGRGIQGELFF
.,.,TRBV4-3,TRBJ2-2,TGCGCCAGCAGCCAAACCCCTGTCGGAGAAGGTCGATCCGGGGAGCTGTTTTTT,CASSQTPVGEGRSGELFF
few,TRBD2,TRBV19,TRBJ2-7,TGTGCCAGTAGACAGGACAGTCTAAGGACTAGCCGCTACGAGCAGTACTTC,CASRQDSLRTSRYEQYF
few,.,TRBV6-6,TRBJ2-1,TGTGCCAGCTCGTGGCGGGGTAGCTCCTACAATGAGCAGTTCTTC,CASSWRGSSYNEQFF
.,.,TRBV28,TRBJ1-1,TGTGCCAGCAGTCCGCTAGACGGCGGAAACACTGAAGCTTTCTTT,CASSPLDGGNTEAFF
.,TRBD2,TRBV3-1/TRBV3-2,TRBJ2-7,TGTGCCAGCAGCCAAGAACCCCAACCCCCATCGGCGGGGGGGCTCCGGTTCGAGCAGTACTTC,CASSQEPQPPSAGGLRFEQYF
once,.,TRBV19,TRBJ1-2,TGTGCCAGTAGTTTGCCGAGAACTAACTATGGCTACACCTTC,CASSLPRTNYGYTF
.,.,TRBV27,TRBJ2-1,TGTGCCAGCAACATCCAAAAGGGGTCCGAGCAGTTCTTC,CASNIQKGSEQFF
.,.,TRBV7-9,TRBJ2-7,TGTGCCAGCAGCCCCGACCCCGGGTACGAGCAGTACTTC,CASSPDPGYEQYF
.,TRBD1,TRBV2,TRBJ1-2,TGTGCCAGCAGATTAGAAGAGCAGGGGGCTCGGGACTATGGCTACACCTTC,CASRLEEQGARDYGYTF
.,.,TRBV30,TRBJ1-5,TGTGCCTGGAGTCCCGAGGGGGATCAGCCCCAGCATTTT,CAWSPEGDQPQHF
.,.,TRBV6-5,TRBJ1-4,TGTGCCAGCAGTTACAGGGGGAATGAAAAACTGTTTTTT,CASSYRGNEKLFF
.,TRBD2,TRBV2,TRBJ2-5,TGTGCCAGCAGTCAACTAGCGGGGCGACAAGAGACCCAGTACTTC,CASSQLAGRQETQYF
.,TRBD2,TRBV6-1,TRBJ2-3,TGTGCCAGCAGGGAAGGCGGGGGGACAGATACGCAGTATTTT,CASREGGGTDTQYF
.,.,TRBV5-4,TRBJ2-7,TGTGCCAGCAGCTTGAGGGGCCTCAACTACGAGCAGTACTTC,CASSLRGLNYEQYF
.,TRBD2,TRBV7-2,TRBJ2-7,TGTGCCAGCAGCTTAACGTCCAGCGGGGGGGTCTACGAGCAGTACTTC,CASSLTSSGGVYEQYF
.,TRBD1,TRBV7-2,TRBJ1-2,TGTGCCAGCACCCCGGGACAGGGAATTTGGGGCTACACCTTC,CASTPGQGIWGYTF
few,.,TRBV29-1,TRBJ1-2,TGCAGCGGAGATGGTGGCTACACCTTC,CSGDGGYTF
.,.,TRBV19,TRBJ1-2,TGTGCCAGTAGTCGACTACAGGGAGATGGCTACACCTTC,CASSRLQGDGYTF
.,.,TRBV6-5,TRBJ1-5,TGTGCCACCCCAAGCGGTAATCAGCCCCAGCATTTT,CATPSGNQPQHF
.,TRBD1,TRBV5-6,TRBJ2-3,TGTGCCAGCAGCGACACGGGACAGGGACTTATACAAGATACGCAGTATTTT,CASSDTGQGLIQDTQYF
.,.,TRBV11-2,TRBJ1-5,TGTGCCAGCAGCTTAGAACCCGGTCAGGGCCAGCATTTT,CASSLEPGQGQHF
.,.,TRBV14,TRBJ1-5,TGTGCCAGCAGCCAAGAGACGGACACGAGACAACTAAATAGCAATCAGCCCCAGCATTTT,CASSQETDTRQLNSNQPQHF
.,TRBD1,TRBV3-1/TRBV3-2,TRBJ1-2,TGTGCCAGCAGGCAGGGGGATGGCTACACCTTC,CASRQGDGYTF
.,TRBD1,TRBV7-2,TRBJ2-1,TGTGCCAGCAGCTCGGGACAGGGGGCCGAGCAGTTCTTC,CASSSGQGAEQFF
.,.,TRBV5-6,TRBJ1-2,TGTGCCAGCTTGGATCAGGCGGGCCGTGGCTACACCTTC,CASLDQAGRGYTF
.,TRBD2,TRBV11-3,TRBJ2-5,TGTGCCAGCAGTAAGGGACTAGCGGGGGGCACCCAAGAGACCCAGTACTTC,CASSKGLAGGTQETQYF
.,.,TRBV5-6,TRBJ1-4,TGTGCCAGCAGCTTCCGACAGGAAACAAATGAAAAACTGTTTTTT,CASSFRQETNEKLFF
.,.,TRBV7-2,TRBJ1-1,TGTGCCAGCAGCTTAGAGGAGTACACTGAAGCTTTCTTT,CASSLEEYTEAFF
.,.,TRBV9,TRBJ1-3,TGTGCCAGCAGCATGAGGACAGACTCTGGAAACACCATATATTTT,CASSMRTDSGNTIYF
.,TRBD1,TRBV4-2,TRBJ2-6,TGTGCCAGCAGCCAAGAACGGGTCAGAGGGGGCGCCTCTGGGGCCAACGTCCTGACTTTC,CASSQERVRGGASGANVLTF
.,.,TRBV12-5,TRBJ2-2,TGTGCTAGTGGTTTGGGCCCCCCCGTGTGGAGGGCGGGCACCGGGGAGCTGTTTTTT,CASGLGPPVWRAGTGELFF
.,TRBD1,TRBV7-8,TRBJ1-3,TGTGCCAGCAGCTCTACAGGGGGCGGTGGAAACACCATATATTTT,CASSSTGGGGNTIYF
.,TRBD1,TRBV5-1,TRBJ1-1,TGCGCCAGCAGGGACCGGGACAGGGTTGGGATGAACACTGAAGCTTTCTTT,CASRDRDRVGMNTEAFF
.,.,TRBV9,TRBJ2-7,TGTGCCAGCAGCGTAGGTGGGGGGTCCGAGCAGTACTTC,CASSVGGGSEQYF
.,.,TRBV30,TRBJ2-1,TGTGCCTGGGATGTCTTGGGCGAGCAGTTCTTC,CAWDVLGEQFF
few,.,TRBV4-3,TRBJ1-5,TGCGCCAGCAGCCAAGACGGAGCGCGCAATCAGCCCCAGCATTTT,CASSQDGARNQPQHF
.,TRBD2,TRBV9,TRBJ2-3,TGTGCCAGCAGCGCCAATAGCGGGAACACAGATACGCAGTATTTT,CASSANSGNTDTQYF